This T cell receptor (beta chain) was recovered during a study of T cell repertoires in cytomegalovirus infection. This clonotype has a count of ten or more. Its matching antigen is unknown. V lost 5 bases and J lost 2, with 9 bases in between. Per the germline V gene, CDR1 is MGHRA and CDR2 is YSYEKL. The CDR3 runs 13 residues. One entry per CDR3 protein results from TCRdb running MiXCR on the reads. The data contain approximately 910,000 distinct CDR3 sequences, roughly 31% of them singletons. V and J are TRBV4-1 and TRBJ2-5; no reliable D call. The sample here was cultured CD8+ T cells from PBMCs, taken from culture after CMV antigen stimulation. This TCR was recovered from a human donor in good health (CMV status not recorded). Some clones in this sample may be carry-over from other donors' samples. The CDR3 nucleotides read TGCGCCAGCAGCGACGGAGTTCAAGAGACCCAGTACTTC. Protein sequence: CASSDGVQETQYF.